The 7 T cell receptor beta chains reported below all come from one sample, sequenced in a study of identical twins. MiXCR was run by TCRdb on the 5' RACE reads, yielding one entry per CDR3 protein. The data show fewer than 550,000 distinct CDR3 sequences, 14% seen once. The same specimen was also included in a second study, on yellow fever vaccine responses in identical twins.

Input material: CD4+ T cells sorted from blood. The receptors were gathered from a woman younger than 30 in good health.

The chain uses TRBV6-1 and TRBJ2-7; the D is unclear. Per the germline V gene, CDR1 is MNHNS and CDR2 is SASEGT. The V gene lost 3 bases and the J gene lost 4 bases, with 7 bases spanning the gap. The CDR3 consists of 12 residues. The CDR3 loop reads CASSDVGYEQYF. The CDR3 nucleotides are TGTGCCAGCAGTGACGTGGGGTACGAGCAGTACTTC.

The chain joins TRBV5-1 to TRBJ2-7; 8 bases line up with TRBD1. V shed 3 bases and J 2 bases; nucleotides not matched to a gene: 16. CDR1 SGHRS and CDR2 YFSETQ come from the germline V gene. There are 18 residues in the CDR3. CDR3 protein: CASSSTSGTGILTYEQYF. The CDR3 DNA sequence: TGCGCCAGCAGCTCAACATCCGGGACAGGCATCCTAACCTACGAGCAGTACTTC.

The CDR3 reads CASSQRGLTGELFF. CDR3 sequence (DNA): TGCGCCAGCAGCCAACGGGGGCTCACCGGGGAGCTGTTTTTT. V gene TRBV4-1 combines with J gene TRBJ2-2, with D perhaps being TRBD1 or TRBD2 (6 bases each). The germline CDR1 and CDR2 sequences are MGHRA and YSYEKL. This CDR3 region has 14 residues. Trimming pared 2 bases from V and 4 bases from J, leaving 8 bases between.

This clonotype has a count of ten or more. The chain links TRBV4-3 to TRBJ2-3; 7 nucleotides line up with TRBD1. The CDR3 is 15 amino acids. The germline V gene encodes CDR1 LGHNA and CDR2 YSLEER. Unmatched junction bases numbered 4, after V lost 0 bases and J lost 4 bases. The CDR3 region has the DNA TGCGCCAGCAGCCAAGATACAGGGGTAGCAGATACGCAGTATTTT. Protein product: CASSQDTGVADTQYF.

This clonotype was seen many times. The J gene is TRBJ2-7, the V gene TRBV3-1; TRBD2 aligns across 8 bases. V shed 5 bases and J 2 bases; nucleotides not matched to a gene: 11. The CDR3 is made up of 16 amino acids. Germline CDR1 LGHDT, CDR2 YNNKEL (reference sequence). CDR3 coding DNA: TGTGCCAGCAGCAAGCCGGGAACTAGCGGTACCTACGAGCAGTACTTC. Its translation is CASSKPGTSGTYEQYF.

The genes are TRBV12-3 or TRBV12-4 and TRBJ1-5, with D perhaps TRBD1 (5 bases). CDR3 size: 14 residues. V was pared by 4 bases and J by 8 bases, with 15 bases between. The CDR3 reads CASSSRNQGEPQHF. CDR3 coding DNA: TGTGCCAGCAGTTCCAGAAATCAGGGAGAGCCCCAGCATTTT.

V gene TRBV10-3 combines with J gene TRBJ2-2; no definite D call. CDR3 length: 13 amino acids. Deletions cut 3 bases from V and 6 bases from J, with 8 bases between. Germline V lookup: CDR1 ENHRY, CDR2 SYGVKD. This CDR3 is CAISDWVSGELFF. For the CDR3, the DNA is TGTGCCATCAGTGATTGGGTTTCCGGGGAGCTGTTTTTT.